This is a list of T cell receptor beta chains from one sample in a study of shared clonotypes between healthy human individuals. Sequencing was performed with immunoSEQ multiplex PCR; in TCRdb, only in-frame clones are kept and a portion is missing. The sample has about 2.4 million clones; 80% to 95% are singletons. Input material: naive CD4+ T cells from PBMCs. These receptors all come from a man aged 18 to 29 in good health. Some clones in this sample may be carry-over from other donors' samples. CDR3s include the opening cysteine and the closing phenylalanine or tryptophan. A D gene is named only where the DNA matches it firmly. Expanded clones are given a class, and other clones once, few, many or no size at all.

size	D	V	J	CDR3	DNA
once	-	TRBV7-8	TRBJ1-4	CASSWGGTNEKLFF	TGTGCCAGCAGCTGGGGGGGGACTAATGAAAAACTGTTTTTT
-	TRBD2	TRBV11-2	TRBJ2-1	CASSLDGHGGRAGEQFF	TGTGCCAGCAGCTTAGATGGTCATGGCGGGAGGGCAGGGGAGCAGTTCTTC
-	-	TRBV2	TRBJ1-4	CASSVRQGGEKLFF	TGTGCCAGCAGTGTGCGTCAGGGTGGTGAAAAACTGTTTTTT
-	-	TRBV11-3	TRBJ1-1	CASCSSGGNTEAFF	TGTGCCAGCTGTTCCTCGGGGGGGAACACTGAAGCTTTCTTT
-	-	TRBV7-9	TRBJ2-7	CASSLQGTSEQYF	TGTGCCAGCAGCTTACAAGGTACATCCGAGCAGTACTTC
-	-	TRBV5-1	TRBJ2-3	CASSLAAGGTDTQYF	TGCGCCAGCAGCTTGGCCGCCGGCGGCACAGATACGCAGTATTTT
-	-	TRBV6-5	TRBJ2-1	CASSYTYSSNEQFF	TGTGCCAGCAGTTACACATATTCTAGCAATGAGCAGTTCTTC
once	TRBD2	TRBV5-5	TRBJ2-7	CASSLGTSGAYEQYF	TGTGCCAGCAGCTTGGGGACTAGCGGAGCCTACGAGCAGTACTTC
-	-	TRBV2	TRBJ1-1	CASVQRGRAFF	TGTGCCAGCGTTCAGCGGGGGAGAGCTTTCTTT
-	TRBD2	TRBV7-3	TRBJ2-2	CASSLVGLAGRGELFF	TGTGCCAGCAGCTTAGTCGGCCTAGCGGGAAGGGGGGAGCTGTTTTTT
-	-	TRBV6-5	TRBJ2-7	CASSYFSDYEQYF	TGTGCCAGCAGTTACTTTAGCGATTACGAGCAGTACTTC
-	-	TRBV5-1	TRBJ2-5	CASSLEGLQETQYF	TGCGCCAGCAGCTTGGAAGGACTCCAAGAGACCCAGTACTTC
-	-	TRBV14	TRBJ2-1	CASSHRGLSYNEQFF	TGTGCCAGCAGCCATCGGGGTCTCTCTTACAATGAGCAGTTCTTC
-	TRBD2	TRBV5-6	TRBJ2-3	CASSSRGLAGFRGTDTQYF	TGTGCCAGCAGCTCCCGTGGACTAGCGGGATTCAGGGGAACAGATACGCAGTATTTT
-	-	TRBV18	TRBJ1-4	CASQRRRTSDGDNEKLFF	TGTGCCAGCCAACGCCGCCGGACATCGGACGGGGATAATGAAAAACTGTTTTTT
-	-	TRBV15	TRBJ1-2	CATSRERVLYGYTF	TGTGCCACCAGCAGGGAAAGGGTTTTATATGGCTACACCTTC
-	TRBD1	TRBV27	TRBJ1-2	CASYPGTGGAGYGYTF	TGTGCCAGCTACCCCGGGACAGGGGGCGCCGGCTATGGCTACACCTTC
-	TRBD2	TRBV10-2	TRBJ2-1	CATVFWTSGDSYNEQFF	TGCGCCACCGTCTTTTGGACTAGCGGGGACTCCTACAATGAGCAGTTCTTC
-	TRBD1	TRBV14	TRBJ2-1	CASSQRLQGPYNEQFF	TGTGCCAGCAGCCAACGACTACAGGGGCCCTACAATGAGCAGTTCTTC
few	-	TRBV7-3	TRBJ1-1	CASSLFENTEAFF	TGTGCCAGCAGCTTATTCGAGAACACTGAAGCTTTCTTT
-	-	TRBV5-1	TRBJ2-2	CASARVFTGELFF	TGCGCCAGCGCCCGGGTCTTCACCGGGGAGCTGTTTTTT
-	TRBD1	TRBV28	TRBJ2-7	CASRGQIYEQYF	TGTGCCAGCAGGGGACAGATATACGAGCAGTACTTC
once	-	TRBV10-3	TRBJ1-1	CAISDLGFTEAFF	TGTGCCATCAGTGACCTGGGTTTCACTGAAGCTTTCTTT
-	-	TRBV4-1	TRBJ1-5	CASSPTGAGLQPQHF	TGCGCCAGCAGCCCCACCGGGGCAGGGTTACAGCCCCAGCATTTT
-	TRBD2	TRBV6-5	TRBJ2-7	CASSRAGVFSEQYF	TGTGCCAGCAGTAGAGCGGGAGTGTTCTCCGAGCAGTACTTC
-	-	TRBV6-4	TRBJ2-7	CASSDWDDEQYF	TGTGCCAGCAGTGACTGGGACGACGAGCAGTACTTC
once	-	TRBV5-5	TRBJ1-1	CASSWRTQGMNTEAFF	TGTGCCAGCAGCTGGAGGACACAGGGTATGAACACTGAAGCTTTCTTT
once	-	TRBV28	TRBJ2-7	CASSSSGEQYF	TGTGCCAGCAGTTCCAGCGGCGAGCAGTACTTC
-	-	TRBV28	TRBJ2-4	CASSTLAKNIQYF	TGTGCCAGCTCTACCCTAGCCAAAAACATTCAGTACTTC
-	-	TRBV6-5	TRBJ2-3	CASRTSGDTQYF	TGTGCCAGCAGAACCAGTGGAGATACGCAGTATTTT
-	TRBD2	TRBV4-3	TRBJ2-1	CASSQQRELYEQFF	TGCGCCAGCAGCCAACAGCGGGAGCTCTATGAGCAGTTCTTC
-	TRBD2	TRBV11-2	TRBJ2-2	CASSPSHRGSFPGELFF	TGTGCCAGCAGCCCCTCGCATCGCGGGAGTTTCCCCGGGGAGCTGTTTTTT
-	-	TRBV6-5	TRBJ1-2	CASHTLGRTRDYTF	TGTGCCAGCCACACCCTGGGCAGAACAAGAGACTACACCTTC
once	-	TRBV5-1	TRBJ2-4	CASSPWAAKNIQYF	TGCGCCAGCAGCCCGTGGGCAGCCAAAAACATTCAGTACTTC
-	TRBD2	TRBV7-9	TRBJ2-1	CASSLGAGGPNEQFF	TGTGCCAGCAGCTTAGGAGCGGGAGGGCCTAATGAGCAGTTCTTC